These T cell receptor beta chains were read from a single sample in a study of T-cell reconstitution after alpha-beta-depleted transplantation in children. TCRdb reanalysed the PCR reads using MiXCR and keeps one entry per CDR3 protein. The data show around 400,000 distinct CDR3 sequences, with about a tenth seen just once and 4.5% to 7% held by the top ten. The sample was PBMCs from the stem cell graft donor, taken from the stem cell graft. The source is a human donor who donated a stem cell graft to a child with acute myeloid leukemia. CDR3s include the opening cysteine and the closing phenylalanine or tryptophan. The D gene is left open where the match is weak. Expanded clones are given a class, and other clones once, few, many or no size at all.

clone size	V gene	J gene	D gene	CDR3 DNA	CDR3 protein
many	TRBV20-1	TRBJ1-4	NA	TGCAGTGCTAGCGCAGGGACAATTGAAAAACTGTTTTTT	CSASAGTIEKLFF
few	TRBV20-1	TRBJ2-1	NA	TGCAGTGCTAGAGTTCAGGGTCCCCAGCAGTTCTTC	CSARVQGPQQFF
many	TRBV2	TRBJ2-2	NA	TGTGCCAGCAGCGAGGGGATCGGGGAGCTGTTTTTT	CASSEGIGELFF
few	TRBV7-9	TRBJ2-1	TRBD1	TGTGCCAGCAGCTTTAGACAGGGGTACAATGAGCAGTTCTTC	CASSFRQGYNEQFF
few	TRBV5-1	TRBJ2-3	TRBD2	TGCGCCAGCAGCGGAGGGACTAGCGGGAACACAGATACGCAGTATTTT	CASSGGTSGNTDTQYF
NA	TRBV5-1	TRBJ2-7	NA	TGCGCCAGCAGCTGGGGGGACAGAGCCTACGAGCAGTACTTC	CASSWGDRAYEQYF
few	TRBV6-2/TRBV6-3	TRBJ1-5	TRBD1	TGTGCCAGCACCAACCCGGCGACAGGGATTAGCAATCAGCCCCAGCATTTT	CASTNPATGISNQPQHF
few	TRBV5-1	TRBJ2-1	TRBD2	TGCGCCAGCAGCTTTTCGACTAGCGGTTTTACCTACAATGAGCAGTTCTTC	CASSFSTSGFTYNEQFF
few	TRBV20-1	TRBJ2-2	NA	TGCAGTGCTAGACCTCCGAACACCGGGGAGCTGTTTTTT	CSARPPNTGELFF
NA	TRBV6-1	TRBJ2-4	NA	TGTGCCAGCAGAGGAAGACATAGTACCAAAAACATTCAGTACTTC	CASRGRHSTKNIQYF
few	TRBV19	TRBJ2-3	NA	TGTGCCAGTAGTGTACAGGTTTTCACAGATACGCAGTATTTT	CASSVQVFTDTQYF
few	TRBV20-1	TRBJ1-3	NA	TGCAGTGCTAGAGATTTCGAGAACTCTGGAAACACCATATATTTT	CSARDFENSGNTIYF
many	TRBV29-1	TRBJ1-1	NA	TGCAGCGTAGGCTGGCTCCACACTGAAGCTTTCTTT	CSVGWLHTEAFF
NA	TRBV27	TRBJ1-5	NA	TGTGCCAGCAGCCACGGTTATAGCAATCAGCCCCAGCATTTT	CASSHGYSNQPQHF
NA	TRBV6-2/TRBV6-3	TRBJ2-7	NA	TGTGCCAGCAGTTACTCGACCGACGAGCAGTACTTC	CASSYSTDEQYF
many	TRBV18	TRBJ1-5	NA	TGTGCCAGCTCGGGGGCTGGGGGTCCCAATCAGCCCCAGCATTTT	CASSGAGGPNQPQHF
few	TRBV19	TRBJ2-1	TRBD2	TGTGCCAGTAGTATTCCCCGGGGGGGCGCCTACAATGAGCAGTTCTTC	CASSIPRGGAYNEQFF
few	TRBV5-1	TRBJ2-3	TRBD1	TGCGCCAGCAGCCCGGGACAGACCCCCACAGATACGCAGTATTTT	CASSPGQTPTDTQYF
few	TRBV11-2	TRBJ1-6	NA	TGTGCCAGCAGCTTAGGCCAGGGGCTAACTCAAAAGAATTCACCCCTCCACTTT	CASSLGQGLTQKNSPLHF
NA	TRBV12-3/TRBV12-4	TRBJ1-1	NA	TGTGCCAGCAGGAAGAGGGCAGGGAATGGAGCTTTCTTT	CASRKRAGNGAFF
few	TRBV7-2	TRBJ2-5	TRBD2	TGTGCCAGCAGCTTTGCGGGAGCAGAGACCCAGTACTTC	CASSFAGAETQYF
NA	TRBV20-1	TRBJ2-7	NA	TGCAGTGCTAGGGGGCTTGGGGGGGAGCAGTACTTC	CSARGLGGEQYF
NA	TRBV25-1	TRBJ1-1	TRBD1	TGTGCCAGCAGTGAATATGGGACAGGGGACAGCCCTGAAGCTTTCTTT	CASSEYGTGDSPEAFF
NA	TRBV29-1	TRBJ1-1	NA	TGCAGCGTTGAAGAACTCCGGCGGACGAACACTGAAGCTTTCTTT	CSVEELRRTNTEAFF
few	TRBV5-1	TRBJ2-2	TRBD2	TGCGCCAGCACTATAACGGTCCGTGGGACTAGTGGCACCGGGGAGCTGTTTTTT	CASTITVRGTSGTGELFF
many	TRBV9	TRBJ1-1	NA	TGTGCCAGCAGCGTAGGGGACCGAGGGGACACTGAAGCTTTCTTT	CASSVGDRGDTEAFF
many	TRBV7-9	TRBJ2-7	NA	TGTGCCAGCAGTGGAACCCAAATGGCCTACGAGCAGTACTTC	CASSGTQMAYEQYF
NA	TRBV2	TRBJ1-5	TRBD1	TGTGCCAGCAGGACAGACAGGGGGATGAATCAGCCCCAGCATTTT	CASRTDRGMNQPQHF
few	TRBV14	TRBJ2-3	NA	TGTGCCAGCAGCCCCACCCACCACACTGGTGATACGCAGTATTTT	CASSPTHHTGDTQYF
few	TRBV7-8	TRBJ1-1	TRBD1	TGTGCCAGCAGATCCGGGACAGGGGTAGGGAACACTGAAGCTTTCTTT	CASRSGTGVGNTEAFF
few	TRBV14	TRBJ2-5	TRBD1	TGTGCCAGCAGCCAAGAGATGTCACCGGGACAGGGGAGGAGAGAGACCCAGTACTTC	CASSQEMSPGQGRRETQYF
many	TRBV12-3/TRBV12-4	TRBJ2-3	NA	TGTGCCAGCAGTTTCTTGGAAAATACGCAGTATTTT	CASSFLENTQYF
few	TRBV5-1	TRBJ2-3	NA	TGCGCCAGCAGCGTCGGGACAAACGCGGGTACAGATACGCAGTATTTT	CASSVGTNAGTDTQYF
NA	TRBV5-1	TRBJ1-1	TRBD1	TGCGCCAGCAGCTTAACAGGGGGATTGAACACTGAAGCTTTCTTT	CASSLTGGLNTEAFF
many	TRBV5-1	TRBJ1-3	NA	TGCGCCAGCAGCATGGACAGCTCTGGAAACACCATATATTTT	CASSMDSSGNTIYF
few	TRBV6-2/TRBV6-3	TRBJ1-2	NA	TGTGCCAGTGGAGGGGGTGTTAATGGCTACACCTTC	CASGGGVNGYTF
NA	TRBV7-3	TRBJ2-5	TRBD2	TGTGCCAGCAGCTTAACGATAACGGGACTAGCGGGGCAAGAGACCCAGTACTTC	CASSLTITGLAGQETQYF
NA	TRBV29-1	TRBJ1-5	NA	TGCAGCGTCGGAGACGGGGACCTCAATCAGCCCCAGCATTTT	CSVGDGDLNQPQHF
many	TRBV6-5	TRBJ2-2	NA	TGTGCCAGCAATTCGGCCTCGAACACCGGGGAGCTGTTTTTT	CASNSASNTGELFF
few	TRBV29-1	TRBJ2-2	NA	TGCAGCGTTGAAGATAATAAGGGATCCCCCGGGGAGCTGTTTTTT	CSVEDNKGSPGELFF
few	TRBV5-5	TRBJ1-1	NA	TGTGCCAGCAGCCTAAGGTTATTCGACACTGAAGCTTTCTTT	CASSLRLFDTEAFF
many	TRBV29-1	TRBJ2-3	TRBD1	TGCAGCGTTGAAGTACAGGGGCTAACAGATACGCAGTATTTT	CSVEVQGLTDTQYF
many	TRBV7-9	TRBJ2-5	NA	TGTGCCAGCAGCTTAGCGTTTGGGGGAGAGACCCAGTACTTC	CASSLAFGGETQYF
many	TRBV21-1	TRBJ1-5	NA	TGTGCCAGCAGCAATCGGGGCAGTGCATCCAATCAGCCCCAGCATTTT	CASSNRGSASNQPQHF
few	TRBV20-1	TRBJ2-3	NA	TGCAGTGCTAGTAGGGGGTTTGTGGCAGATACGCAGTATTTT	CSASRGFVADTQYF
NA	TRBV5-1	TRBJ2-7	NA	TGCGCCAGCAGAGGAGACAGCTACGAGCAGTACTTC	CASRGDSYEQYF
NA	TRBV29-1	TRBJ2-1	NA	TGCAGCGTATCGGGGGCCTCCTACAATGAGCAGTTCTTC	CSVSGASYNEQFF
NA	TRBV27	TRBJ1-5	NA	TGTGCCAGCAGCCATAGCGGGTTAATGGGGGGCGACGTTTCTGGCAATCAGCCCCAGCATTTT	CASSHSGLMGGDVSGNQPQHF
few	TRBV5-1	TRBJ2-1	NA	TGCGCCAGCAGCTTGGCTGGTAGAGGAAGGAGCTCCTACAATGAGCAGTTCTTC	CASSLAGRGRSSYNEQFF
few	TRBV2	TRBJ2-7	NA	TGTGCCAGCGGAGAGACAGCTTTCTACGAGCAGTACTTC	CASGETAFYEQYF
NA	TRBV12-3/TRBV12-4	TRBJ2-1	NA	TGTGCCAGCACCAGATCTGGGGTAGGGGGTTTCTACAATGAGCAGTTCTTC	CASTRSGVGGFYNEQFF
few	TRBV21-1	TRBJ2-1	NA	TGTGCCACCGGACAGGGTTGGCAGTTCTTC	CATGQGWQFF
many	TRBV7-6	TRBJ2-6	TRBD1	TGTGCCAGCAGCCCCAGGGACAGGCCTGAGCCCAACGTCCTGACTTTC	CASSPRDRPEPNVLTF
NA	TRBV7-3	TRBJ2-6	TRBD1	TGTGCCAGCAGCTCCCAGGGACAGGGGGCTTCTGGGGCCAACGTCCTGACTTTC	CASSSQGQGASGANVLTF
NA	TRBV29-1	TRBJ2-7	NA	TGCAGCGTGGGGGGAAGGGGTCCTGACGAGCAGTACTTC	CSVGGRGPDEQYF